A selection of T cell receptor beta chains follows, all from one sample in a study of T cell responses to AZD1222 COVID-19 vaccine. TCRdb keeps only in-frame clones here, not all; method: immunoSEQ multiplex PCR. This table holds some 160,000 clones, under 95% found once. The source was peripheral blood, collected on day 0 of AZD1222 vaccination. These receptors came from an adult in good health. Each CDR3 is given with its conserved first and last residue. D genes are given only for firm matches. Where a row states a size, it is once, few, many or the class of an expanded clone; other rows omit it.

TGTGCCAGCAGCTCTTTTACCGGGACAGGGGCTGGAAACACCATATATTTT CASSSFTGTGAGNTIYF TRBJ1-3 TRBV9 NA TRBD1
TGCGCCAGCAGCTTGGTGGGACAGGGGATCTACGAGCAGTACTTC CASSLVGQGIYEQYF TRBJ2-7 TRBV5-1 NA TRBD1
TGTGCCAGCACCTCAGCCGGAGGGGGAGCCTACACCGGGGAGCTGTTTTTT CASTSAGGGAYTGELFF TRBJ2-2 TRBV9 NA NA
TGTGCCAGCACCGAGGGGGGGGCCGTGGGATGGAACATTCAGTACTTC CASTEGGAVGWNIQYF TRBJ2-4 TRBV28 NA NA
TGTGCCAGCAGTTCCCTTAGGAGGGGCTACAATGAGCAGTTCTTC CASSSLRRGYNEQFF TRBJ2-1 TRBV6-2/TRBV6-3 NA NA
TGTGCCACCCTTAGGACCCCCAACACCATATATTTT CATLRTPNTIYF TRBJ1-3 TRBV6-4 NA NA
TGTGCCAGCAGTTCCCAACGACAGTACAACTATGGCTACACCTTC CASSSQRQYNYGYTF TRBJ1-2 TRBV6-5 NA NA
TGTGCCAGCAGTCCAAGCACTGAAGCTTTCTTT CASSPSTEAFF TRBJ1-1 TRBV2 NA NA
TGTGCCTGGAGTAGAGGACTGGACAATGAGCAGTTCTTC CAWSRGLDNEQFF TRBJ2-1 TRBV30 once NA
TGTGCCAGCAGCTTAGCAACCACAGCGGGGTACAATGAGCAGTTCTTC CASSLATTAGYNEQFF TRBJ2-1 TRBV7-2 once TRBD2
TGTGCCAGCAGTTTGCCGCAGGGTTCGGCCAAAAACATTCAGTACTTC CASSLPQGSAKNIQYF TRBJ2-4 TRBV27 once NA
TGCGCCAGCAGTGGTGTGGGGAGGGGAGGCACAGATACGCAGTATTTT CASSGVGRGGTDTQYF TRBJ2-3 TRBV5-1 NA TRBD2
TGTGCCAGCAGCTTCGGAAGGGGGTACACCGGGGAGCTGTTTTTT CASSFGRGYTGELFF TRBJ2-2 TRBV7-2 NA NA
TGCGCCAGCAGCTTTTCAGGGGCCGGGGCTTTCTTT CASSFSGAGAFF TRBJ1-1 TRBV5-1 NA NA
TGTGCCAGCAGCACTGAGCAGGGGAAGAGGAACACTGAAGCTTTCTTT CASSTEQGKRNTEAFF TRBJ1-1 TRBV21-1 NA NA
TGTGCCTGGAGGGTACCGGGACAGGGGACGCTGAGTAACAAAAACATTCAGTACTTC CAWRVPGQGTLSNKNIQYF TRBJ2-4 TRBV30 NA TRBD1
TGTGCCAGCAGCGTAGTGCGGGAGGCGAACACCGGGGAGCTGTTTTTT CASSVVREANTGELFF TRBJ2-2 TRBV9 NA TRBD2
TGTGCCAGCAGCAGGGCGGGGGATACGCTCGGATACAATGAGCAGTTCTTC CASSRAGDTLGYNEQFF TRBJ2-1 TRBV4-2 NA TRBD2
TGCAGCGTTGGGGACTATAATTTCAACTATGGCTACACCTTC CSVGDYNFNYGYTF TRBJ1-2 TRBV29-1 NA NA
TGTGCCTGGAGTGTACAGGGAGGGAGTTCACCCCTCCACTTT CAWSVQGGSSPLHF TRBJ1-6 TRBV30 NA NA
TGCGCCAGCAGGACTTCCGCGACAGCCTCTAACTATGGCTACACCTTC CASRTSATASNYGYTF TRBJ1-2 TRBV5-1 NA NA
TGTGCCAGCAGTGAATGGCCAGCCTACGAGCAGTACTTC CASSEWPAYEQYF TRBJ2-7 TRBV2 NA NA
TGTGCCAGCAGCTTAATTTCACAACAGAGCTCCTACGAGCAGTACTTC CASSLISQQSSYEQYF TRBJ2-7 TRBV7-8 NA NA
TGTGCCAGCAGAGCGGACAGGGGAAGGCAGTACTTC CASRADRGRQYF TRBJ2-7 TRBV6-5 NA TRBD1
TGTGCCAGCAGCTTAGCGAAGTGGAGCTCCTACAATGAGCAGTTCTTC CASSLAKWSSYNEQFF TRBJ2-1 TRBV7-2 NA NA
TGCGCCAGCAGCTGGAGGGGACTGACAGCAAATGAAAAACTGTTTTTT CASSWRGLTANEKLFF TRBJ1-4 TRBV5-1 NA NA
TGTGCCAGCAGCGTAGCCGGGACTAGCGATACCGGGGAGCTGTTTTTT CASSVAGTSDTGELFF TRBJ2-2 TRBV9 NA TRBD2
TGTGCCAGCAGCCAAAGGGGCAGGGGGCGTTCACCCCTCCACTTT CASSQRGRGRSPLHF TRBJ1-6 TRBV7-3 once TRBD1
TGCGCCAGCAGCTTGGGACACAGGGTGAACACTGAAGCTTTCTTT CASSLGHRVNTEAFF TRBJ1-1 TRBV5-1 NA NA
TGTGCCAGCAGCTCCGGGGGGACAGGGGAGAACGAGCAGTACTTC CASSSGGTGENEQYF TRBJ2-7 TRBV7-9 NA TRBD1
TGTGCCATCAGTGAGTCAAGGGGAACGAAGCAGTTCTTC CAISESRGTKQFF TRBJ2-1 TRBV10-3 NA NA
TGTGCCAGCAGTTTGACGGTGAACACTGAAGCTTTCTTT CASSLTVNTEAFF TRBJ1-1 TRBV3-1/TRBV3-2 once NA
TGTGCCAGCACCGAGGCGGGACCCACAGATACGCAGTATTTT CASTEAGPTDTQYF TRBJ2-3 TRBV2 NA NA
TGTGCCAGCAGTGAACGACTAGCGGGCCTACTCTTCGAGACCCAGTACTTC CASSERLAGLLFETQYF TRBJ2-5 TRBV25-1 many TRBD2
TGTGCCAGCTCACAGGACAGGAATAATTCACCCCTCCACTTT CASSQDRNNSPLHF TRBJ1-6 TRBV18 NA TRBD1
TGTGCCTGGAGTGTGACTAGGAACTACGAGCAGTACTTC CAWSVTRNYEQYF TRBJ2-7 TRBV30 NA NA
TGTGCCAGCAGCCAAGATCATTTCAGGGCGTATGAGCAGTTCTTC CASSQDHFRAYEQFF TRBJ2-1 TRBV3-1/TRBV3-2 few NA
TGTGCCAGCAGCTTTCAGGGGGTCAATTCACCCCTCCACTTT CASSFQGVNSPLHF TRBJ1-6 TRBV7-9 NA TRBD1
TGTGCCACCCAGCGGGAGGTCTACAATGAGCAGTTCTTC CATQREVYNEQFF TRBJ2-1 TRBV5-4 NA TRBD2
TGTGCCAGCAGCTCTGGGGGTCGGGAGCGCCAAGAGACCCAGTACTTC CASSSGGRERQETQYF TRBJ2-5 TRBV7-6 NA NA
TGTGCCACCAGCAGAAGCGGGACCCTGAGATATAATTCACCCCTCCACTTT CATSRSGTLRYNSPLHF TRBJ1-6 TRBV15 NA NA
TGTGCCAGCAGTTTAGGACAGAAAAATTCACCCCTCCACTTT CASSLGQKNSPLHF TRBJ1-6 TRBV27 NA NA
TGTGCCAGCAGCGAGGTCCGGGATGGTTATGGCTACACCTTC CASSEVRDGYGYTF TRBJ1-2 TRBV9 NA NA
TGTGCCAGCAGTTCCGCCGGGGGACAAAGCGTAGCCAAAAACATTCAGTACTTC CASSSAGGQSVAKNIQYF TRBJ2-4 TRBV28 NA NA
TGTGCCAGCAGCTTAGGGGGACGGCTCTCTGGGGCCAACGTCCTGACTTTC CASSLGGRLSGANVLTF TRBJ2-6 TRBV11-2 NA NA
TGTGCCAGCAGCACCCGACTGGAAATAGGGGAGACCCAGTACTTC CASSTRLEIGETQYF TRBJ2-5 TRBV7-8 NA NA
TGTGCCAGCAGTGAATATGTTAGGGGCGCCCCGCAGTACTTC CASSEYVRGAPQYF TRBJ2-7 TRBV2 NA NA
TGTGCCAGCAGGGCAAATCACGAGCAGTACTTC CASRANHEQYF TRBJ2-7 TRBV6-5 NA NA